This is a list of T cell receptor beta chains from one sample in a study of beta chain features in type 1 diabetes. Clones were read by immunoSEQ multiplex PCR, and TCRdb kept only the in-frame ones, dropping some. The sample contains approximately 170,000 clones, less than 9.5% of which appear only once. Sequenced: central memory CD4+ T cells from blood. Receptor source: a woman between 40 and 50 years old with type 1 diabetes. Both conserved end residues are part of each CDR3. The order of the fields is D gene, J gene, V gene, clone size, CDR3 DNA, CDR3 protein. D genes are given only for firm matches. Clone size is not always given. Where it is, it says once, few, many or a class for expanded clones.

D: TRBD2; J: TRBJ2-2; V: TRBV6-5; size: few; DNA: TGTGCCAGCCGTCGGGGGGTCGGCACCGGGGAGCTGTTTTTT; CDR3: CASRRGVGTGELFF
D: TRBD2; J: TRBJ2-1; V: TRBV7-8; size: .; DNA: TGTGCCAGCAGTACGACTAGCGGGGGGACCAATGAGCAGTTCTTC; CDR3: CASSTTSGGTNEQFF
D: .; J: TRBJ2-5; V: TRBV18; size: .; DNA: TGTGCCAGCTCACCACCGGGTGCTAGCGTGGAGACCCAGTACTTC; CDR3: CASSPPGASVETQYF
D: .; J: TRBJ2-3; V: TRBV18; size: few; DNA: TGTGCCAGCTCACCGGGCAGCTTCACAGATACGCAGTATTTT; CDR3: CASSPGSFTDTQYF
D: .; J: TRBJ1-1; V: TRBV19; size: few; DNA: TGTGCCAGTAGAGCGCAGGGCCAGGGGGAAGCTTTCTTT; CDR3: CASRAQGQGEAFF
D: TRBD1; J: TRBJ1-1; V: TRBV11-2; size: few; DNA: TGTGCCAGCAGCGGTCGGGACAGGCGCACTGAAGCTTTCTTT; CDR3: CASSGRDRRTEAFF
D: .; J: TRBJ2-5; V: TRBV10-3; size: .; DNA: TGTGCCATCAGTGAGTCTGGACAAGGGGAGACCCAGTACTTC; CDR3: CAISESGQGETQYF
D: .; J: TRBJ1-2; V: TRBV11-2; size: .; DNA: TGTGCCAGCAGTGCCGGGCAGGGTAACTATGGCTACACCTTC; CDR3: CASSAGQGNYGYTF
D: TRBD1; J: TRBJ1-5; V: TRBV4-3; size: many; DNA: TGCGCCAGCAGCCTCACAGGGGGAAGCAATCAGCCCCAGCATTTT; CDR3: CASSLTGGSNQPQHF
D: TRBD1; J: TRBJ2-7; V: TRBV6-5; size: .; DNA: TGTGCCAGCAGTTACCCCGTTGGGACAGGGTCACACGAGCAGTACTTC; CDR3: CASSYPVGTGSHEQYF
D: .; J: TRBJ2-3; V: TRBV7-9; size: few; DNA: TGTGCCAGCAGCCGGTCCACAGATACGCAGTATTTT; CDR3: CASSRSTDTQYF
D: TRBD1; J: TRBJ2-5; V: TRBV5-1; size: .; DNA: TGCGCCAGCAGCCTACGGGACAGGGACGAGACCCAGTACTTC; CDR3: CASSLRDRDETQYF
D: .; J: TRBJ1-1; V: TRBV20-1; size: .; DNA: TGCAGTGCTTCCCGGACTGATGAAGCTTTCTTT; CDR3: CSASRTDEAFF
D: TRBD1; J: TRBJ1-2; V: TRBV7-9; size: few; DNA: TGTGCCAGCAGCTTGGACAGGGTAGACTACACCTTC; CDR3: CASSLDRVDYTF
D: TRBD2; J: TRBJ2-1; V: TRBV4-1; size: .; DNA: TGCGCCAGCAGCCATATAGCGGGGAATGAAGGAAATGAGCAGTTCTTC; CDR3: CASSHIAGNEGNEQFF
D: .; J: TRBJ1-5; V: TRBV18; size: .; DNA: TGTGCCAGCTCACCACAAACAGGGATTGACAATCAGCCCCAGCATTTT; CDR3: CASSPQTGIDNQPQHF
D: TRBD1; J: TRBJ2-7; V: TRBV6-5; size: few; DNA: TGTGCCAGCAGTTTTTACAGGGGGCAGTTATCCTACGAGCAGTACTTC; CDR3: CASSFYRGQLSYEQYF
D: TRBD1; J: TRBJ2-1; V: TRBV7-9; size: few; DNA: TGTGCCAGCAGCTCCTACCGGGACAGGGACCATGAGCAGTTCTTC; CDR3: CASSSYRDRDHEQFF
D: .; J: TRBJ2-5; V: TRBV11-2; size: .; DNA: TGTGCCAGCAGCTTAGGCCGTAAGGAGTGGGGGAGGGAGACCCAGTACTTC; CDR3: CASSLGRKEWGRETQYF
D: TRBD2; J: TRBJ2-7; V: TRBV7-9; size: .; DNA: TGTGCCAGCTCTCTAGCGGGATCCTACGAGCAGTACTTC; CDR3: CASSLAGSYEQYF